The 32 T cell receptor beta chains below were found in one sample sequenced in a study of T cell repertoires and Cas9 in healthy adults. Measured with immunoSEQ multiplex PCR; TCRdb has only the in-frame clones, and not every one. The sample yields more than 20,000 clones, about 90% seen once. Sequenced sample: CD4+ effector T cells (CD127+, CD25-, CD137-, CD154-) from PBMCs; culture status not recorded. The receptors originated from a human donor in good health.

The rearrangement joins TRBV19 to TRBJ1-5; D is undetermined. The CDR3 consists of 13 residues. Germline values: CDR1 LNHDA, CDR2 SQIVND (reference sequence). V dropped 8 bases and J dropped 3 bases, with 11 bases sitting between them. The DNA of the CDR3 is TGTGCCAGTCGAATAATGTTCAATCAGCCCCAGCATTTT. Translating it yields CASRIMFNQPQHF.

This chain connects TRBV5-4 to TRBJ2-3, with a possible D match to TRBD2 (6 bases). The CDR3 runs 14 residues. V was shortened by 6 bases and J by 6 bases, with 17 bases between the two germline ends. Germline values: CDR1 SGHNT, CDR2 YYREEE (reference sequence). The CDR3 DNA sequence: TGTGCCAGCACCATACTAGGACGGGGGGATACGCAGTATTTT. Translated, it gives CASTILGRGDTQYF.

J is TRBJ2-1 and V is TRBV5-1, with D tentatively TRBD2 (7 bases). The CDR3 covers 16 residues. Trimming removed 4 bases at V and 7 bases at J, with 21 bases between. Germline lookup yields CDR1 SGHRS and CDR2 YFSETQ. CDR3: CASSPGLGGAFNEQFF. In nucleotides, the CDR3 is TGCGCCAGCAGCCCTGGCTTAGGGGGGGCCTTTAATGAGCAGTTCTTC.

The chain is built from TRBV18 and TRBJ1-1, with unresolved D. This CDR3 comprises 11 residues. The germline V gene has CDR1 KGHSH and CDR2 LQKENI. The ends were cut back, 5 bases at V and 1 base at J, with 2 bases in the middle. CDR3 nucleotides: TGTGCCAGCTCATCGAACACTGAAGCTTTCTTT. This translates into CASSSNTEAFF.

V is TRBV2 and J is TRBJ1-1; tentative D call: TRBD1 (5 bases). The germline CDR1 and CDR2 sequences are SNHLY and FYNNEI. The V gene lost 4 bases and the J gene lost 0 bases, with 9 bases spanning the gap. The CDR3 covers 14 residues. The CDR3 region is CASSVTGLNTEAFF. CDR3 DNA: TGTGCCAGCAGTGTTACGGGACTGAACACTGAAGCTTTCTTT.

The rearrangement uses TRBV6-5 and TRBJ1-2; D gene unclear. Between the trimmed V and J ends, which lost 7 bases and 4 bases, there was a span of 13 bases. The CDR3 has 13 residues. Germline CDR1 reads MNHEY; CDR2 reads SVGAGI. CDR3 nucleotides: TGTGCCAGCACCCGCCGGGTCGGCTATGGCTACACCTTC. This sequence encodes CASTRRVGYGYTF.

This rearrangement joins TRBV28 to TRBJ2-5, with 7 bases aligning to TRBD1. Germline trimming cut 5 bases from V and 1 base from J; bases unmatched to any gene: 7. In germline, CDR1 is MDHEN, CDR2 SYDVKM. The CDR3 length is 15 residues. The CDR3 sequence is CASSRPGQTQETQYF. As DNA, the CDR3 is TGTGCCAGCAGTCGGCCGGGACAGACCCAAGAGACCCAGTACTTC.

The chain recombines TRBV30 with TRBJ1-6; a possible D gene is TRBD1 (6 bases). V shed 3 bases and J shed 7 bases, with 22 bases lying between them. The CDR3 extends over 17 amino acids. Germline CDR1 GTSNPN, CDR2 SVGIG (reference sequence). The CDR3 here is CAWRRPRGGYWNSPLHF. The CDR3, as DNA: TGTGCCTGGAGAAGACCCAGAGGGGGATATTGGAATTCACCCCTCCACTTT.

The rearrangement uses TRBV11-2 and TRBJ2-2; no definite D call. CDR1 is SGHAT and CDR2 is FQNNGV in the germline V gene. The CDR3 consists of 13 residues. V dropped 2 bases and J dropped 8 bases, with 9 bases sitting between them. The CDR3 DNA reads TGTGCCAGCAGCTTAAGTTTATCTGGGGAGCTGTTTTTT. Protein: CASSLSLSGELFF.

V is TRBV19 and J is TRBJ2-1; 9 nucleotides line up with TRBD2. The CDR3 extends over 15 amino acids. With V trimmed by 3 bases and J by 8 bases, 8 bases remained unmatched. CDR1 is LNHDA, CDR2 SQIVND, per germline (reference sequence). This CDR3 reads CASSIGLAGRDEQFF. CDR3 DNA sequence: TGTGCCAGTAGTATCGGGCTAGCGGGACGGGATGAGCAGTTCTTC.

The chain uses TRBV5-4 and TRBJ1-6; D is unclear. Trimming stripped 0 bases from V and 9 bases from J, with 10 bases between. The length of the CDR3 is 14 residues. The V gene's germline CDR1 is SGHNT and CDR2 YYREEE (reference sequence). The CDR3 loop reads CASSLGPPGSPLHF. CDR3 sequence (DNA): TGTGCCAGCAGCTTGGGGCCCCCAGGTTCACCCCTCCACTTT.

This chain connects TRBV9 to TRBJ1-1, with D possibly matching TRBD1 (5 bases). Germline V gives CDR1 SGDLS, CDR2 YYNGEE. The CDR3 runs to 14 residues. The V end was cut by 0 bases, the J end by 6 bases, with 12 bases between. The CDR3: CASSVGGGVSEAFF. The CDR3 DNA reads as TGTGCCAGCAGCGTAGGGGGCGGCGTCTCTGAAGCTTTCTTT.

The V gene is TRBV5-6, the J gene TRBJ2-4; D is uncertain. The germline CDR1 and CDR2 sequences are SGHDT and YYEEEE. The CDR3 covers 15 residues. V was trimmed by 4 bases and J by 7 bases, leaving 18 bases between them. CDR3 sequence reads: CASSVLSGSRNIQYF. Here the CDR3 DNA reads TGTGCCAGCAGCGTCTTATCTGGTAGTAGGAACATTCAGTACTTC.

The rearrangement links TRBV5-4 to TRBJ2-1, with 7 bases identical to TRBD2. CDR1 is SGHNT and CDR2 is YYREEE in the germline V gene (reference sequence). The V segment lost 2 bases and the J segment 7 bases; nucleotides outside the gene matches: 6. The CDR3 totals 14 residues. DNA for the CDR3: TGTGCCAGCAGCTTAGCGGGAAATCGAAATGAGCAGTTCTTC. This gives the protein CASSLAGNRNEQFF.

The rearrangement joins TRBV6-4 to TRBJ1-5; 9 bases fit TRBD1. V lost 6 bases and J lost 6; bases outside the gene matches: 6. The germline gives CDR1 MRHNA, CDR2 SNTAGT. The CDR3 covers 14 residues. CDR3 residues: CASSPGQGGQPQHF. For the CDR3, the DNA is TGTGCCAGCAGCCCGGGACAGGGAGGTCAGCCCCAGCATTTT.

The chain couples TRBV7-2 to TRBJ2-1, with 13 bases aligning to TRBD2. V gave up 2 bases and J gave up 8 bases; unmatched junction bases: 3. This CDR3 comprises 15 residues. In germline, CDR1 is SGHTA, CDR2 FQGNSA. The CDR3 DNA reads TGTGCCAGCAGCTTAAAACTAGCGGGAGGGGATGAGCAGTTCTTC. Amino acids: CASSLKLAGGDEQFF.

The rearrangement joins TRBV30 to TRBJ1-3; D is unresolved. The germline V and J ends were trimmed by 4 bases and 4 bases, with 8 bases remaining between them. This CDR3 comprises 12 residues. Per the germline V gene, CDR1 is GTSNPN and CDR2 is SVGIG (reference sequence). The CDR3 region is CAWTAGGNTIYF. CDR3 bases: TGTGCCTGGACCGCGGGAGGAAACACCATATATTTT.

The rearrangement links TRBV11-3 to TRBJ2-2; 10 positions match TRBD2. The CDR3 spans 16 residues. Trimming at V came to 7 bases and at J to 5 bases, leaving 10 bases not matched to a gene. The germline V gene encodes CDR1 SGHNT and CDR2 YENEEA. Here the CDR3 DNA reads TGTGCCAGCAACTTCCGTAGCGGGGGGCGAACCGGGGAGCTGTTTTTT. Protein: CASNFRSGGRTGELFF.

Here the CDR3 DNA reads TGCGCCAGCAGCCAAGATATTTTGCTAGCGGGTGGCACAGATACGCAGTATTTT. This translates into CASSQDILLAGGTDTQYF. The genes are TRBV4-3 and TRBJ2-3; 8 bases agree with TRBD2. The length of the CDR3 is 18 residues. The germline V gene has CDR1 LGHNA and CDR2 YSLEER. Germline trimming cut 0 bases from V and 1 base from J; bases unmatched to any gene: 9.

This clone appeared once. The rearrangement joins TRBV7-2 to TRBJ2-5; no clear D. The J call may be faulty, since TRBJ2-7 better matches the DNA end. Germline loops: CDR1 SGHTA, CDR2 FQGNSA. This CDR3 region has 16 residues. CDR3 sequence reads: CASSLVVSQSSYEQYF. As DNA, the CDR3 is TGTGCCAGCAGCTTAGTCGTCAGTCAAAGCTCCTACGAGCAGTACTTC.

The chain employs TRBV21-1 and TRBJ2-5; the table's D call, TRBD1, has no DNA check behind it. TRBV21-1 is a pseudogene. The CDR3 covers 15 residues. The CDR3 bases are TGTGCCAGCAGCAATTCGGCCCAGGGGGGCGAGACCCAGTACTTC. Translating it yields CASSNSAQGGETQYF.

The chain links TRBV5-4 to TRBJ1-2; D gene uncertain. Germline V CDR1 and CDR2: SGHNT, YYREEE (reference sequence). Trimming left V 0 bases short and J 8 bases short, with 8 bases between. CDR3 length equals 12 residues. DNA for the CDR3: TGTGCCAGCAGCTTGGAGCTCGGGGGCTACACCTTC. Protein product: CASSLELGGYTF.

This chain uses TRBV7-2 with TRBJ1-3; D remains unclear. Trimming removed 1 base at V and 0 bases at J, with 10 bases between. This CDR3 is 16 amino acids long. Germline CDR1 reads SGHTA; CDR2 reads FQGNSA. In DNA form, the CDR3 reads TGTGCCAGCAGCTTAGAGGTATATAGCTCTGGAAACACCATATATTTT. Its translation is CASSLEVYSSGNTIYF.

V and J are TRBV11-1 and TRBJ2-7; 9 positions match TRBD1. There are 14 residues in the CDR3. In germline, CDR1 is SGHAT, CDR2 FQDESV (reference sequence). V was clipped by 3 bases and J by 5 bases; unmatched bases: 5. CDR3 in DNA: TGTGCCAGCAGCTTCCGGGACAGGGACCACGAGCAGTACTTC. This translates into CASSFRDRDHEQYF.

CDR3 nucleotides: TGTGCCAGCTCACCGGACAGGGGGTCCGAAAAACTGTTTTTT. Translated, it gives CASSPDRGSEKLFF. V and J are TRBV18 and TRBJ1-4; 10 nucleotides agree with TRBD1. With 3 bases clipped from V and 8 bases from J, the junction kept 3 bases outside the gene matches. CDR1 and CDR2 from the germline V gene are KGHSH and LQKENI. The CDR3 length is 14 residues.

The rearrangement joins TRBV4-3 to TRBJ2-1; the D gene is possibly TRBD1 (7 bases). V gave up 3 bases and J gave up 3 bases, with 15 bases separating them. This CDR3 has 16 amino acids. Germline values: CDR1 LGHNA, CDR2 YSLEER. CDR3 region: CASSQEGQLIYNEQFF. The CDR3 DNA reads TGCGCCAGCAGCCAGGAGGGACAGTTGATCTACAATGAGCAGTTCTTC.

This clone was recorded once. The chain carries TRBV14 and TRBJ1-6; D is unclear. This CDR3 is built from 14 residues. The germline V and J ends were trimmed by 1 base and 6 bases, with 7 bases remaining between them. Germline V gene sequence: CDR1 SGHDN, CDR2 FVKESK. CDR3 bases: TGTGCCAGCAGCCAAGGGCAGCTTAATTCACCCCTCCACTTT. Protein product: CASSQGQLNSPLHF.

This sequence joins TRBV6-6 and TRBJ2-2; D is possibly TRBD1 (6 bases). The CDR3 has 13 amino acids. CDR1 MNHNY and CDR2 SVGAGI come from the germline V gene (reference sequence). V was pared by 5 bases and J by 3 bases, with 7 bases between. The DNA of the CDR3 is TGTGCCAGCAGTCGGACAGACACCGGGGAGCTGTTTTTT. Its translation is CASSRTDTGELFF.

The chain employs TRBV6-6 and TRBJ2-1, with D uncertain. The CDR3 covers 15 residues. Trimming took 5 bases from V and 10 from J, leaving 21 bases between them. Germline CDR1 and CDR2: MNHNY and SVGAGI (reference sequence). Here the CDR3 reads CASSTSSAGPREQFF. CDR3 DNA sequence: TGTGCCAGCAGTACCTCGTCGGCTGGGCCCAGGGAGCAGTTCTTC.

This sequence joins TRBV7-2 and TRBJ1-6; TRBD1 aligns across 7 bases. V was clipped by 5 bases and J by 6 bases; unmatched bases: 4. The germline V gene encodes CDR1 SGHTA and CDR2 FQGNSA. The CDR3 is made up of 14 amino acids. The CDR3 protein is CASSRRDSNSPLHF. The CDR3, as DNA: TGTGCCAGCAGCCGCCGGGACAGTAATTCACCCCTCCACTTT.

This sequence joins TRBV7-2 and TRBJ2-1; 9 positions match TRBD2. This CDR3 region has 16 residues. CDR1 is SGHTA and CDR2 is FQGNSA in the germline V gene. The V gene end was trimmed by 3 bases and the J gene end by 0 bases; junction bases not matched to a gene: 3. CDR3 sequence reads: CASSFAGGLSYNEQFF. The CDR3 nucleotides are TGTGCCAGCAGCTTTGCGGGAGGGCTCTCCTACAATGAGCAGTTCTTC.

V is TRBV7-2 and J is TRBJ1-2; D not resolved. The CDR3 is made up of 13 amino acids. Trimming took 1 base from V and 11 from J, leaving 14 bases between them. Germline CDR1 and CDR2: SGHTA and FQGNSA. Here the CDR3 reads CASSLEAPGAYTF. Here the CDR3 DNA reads TGTGCCAGCAGCTTAGAGGCCCCTGGAGCTTACACCTTC.